A selection of T cell receptor beta chains follows, all from one sample in a study of blood T cell repertoires in COVID-19. The table came from immunoSEQ multiplex PCR; TCRdb's copy has only in-frame clones and leaves some out. Of 85,000 to 100,000 clones listed, over 75% are singletons. The sample was peripheral blood. All receptors derive from a man aged 60 to 75 with acute or convalescent COVID-19. Each CDR3 is given with its conserved first and last residue.

v_call	j_call	cdr3_length	cdr3_aa
TRBV27	TRBJ2-5	17	CASSLLAGGPEQETQYF
TRBV30	TRBJ2-2	15	CAWSWGLAATGELFF
TRBV20-1	TRBJ2-1	15	CSASELGTSVDEQFF
TRBV3-1/TRBV3-2	TRBJ2-1	15	CASSQERRVWKEQFF
TRBV6-2/TRBV6-3	TRBJ1-5	13	CASSNGGNQPQHF
TRBV10-3	TRBJ2-7	16	CAISESSLGGIYEQYF
TRBV12-3/TRBV12-4	TRBJ2-1	13	CASSLAPRNEQFF
TRBV6-5	TRBJ2-2	16	CASSYVAGRGTGELFF
TRBV5-1	TRBJ2-2	15	CASGGLASLPGELFF
TRBV4-3	TRBJ2-3	17	CASSQDPAGGLLDTQYF
TRBV2	TRBJ2-3	13	CASKLGYTDTQYF
TRBV9	TRBJ2-1	16	CASSAGTSNPYNEQFF
TRBV30	TRBJ1-1	13	CAWSVIGLTEAFF
TRBV10-3	TRBJ2-5	15	CAISGGDKGGETQYF
TRBV6-2/TRBV6-3	TRBJ2-3	11	CASSLPDTQYF
TRBV29-1	TRBJ1-4	13	CSYRTGEKEKLFF
TRBV5-1	TRBJ2-2	16	CASSLAGGRPHGELFF
TRBV2	TRBJ2-7	15	CASKLGTGGNYEQYF
TRBV5-4	TRBJ2-3	16	CASSALLGLAGGTQYF
TRBV29-1	TRBJ1-1	12	CSVVSGNTEAFF
TRBV7-8	TRBJ2-1	16	CASSSRGSFSYNEQFF
TRBV5-1	TRBJ2-4	18	CASSLEPPDRGAKNIQYF
TRBV18	TRBJ2-6	20	CASSPPGGLAGGLGANVLTF
TRBV29-1	TRBJ1-2	11	CSTAGSYGYTF
TRBV12-5	TRBJ2-5	13	CASGLVRGETQYF
TRBV7-2	TRBJ2-7	12	CASSQTAYEQYF
TRBV3-1/TRBV3-2	TRBJ2-7	15	CASSQEQGITYEQYF
TRBV12-3/TRBV12-4	TRBJ1-1	13	CASRLTGGREAFF
TRBV3-1/TRBV3-2	TRBJ2-1	15	CASSERRVGSGEQFF
TRBV5-1	TRBJ2-7	15	CASSLVGTGSYEQYF
TRBV11-1	TRBJ1-3	15	CASSRRRDPGNTIYF
TRBV6-2/TRBV6-3	TRBJ1-5	15	CASSYAGQYNQPQHF
TRBV6-5	TRBJ2-5	11	CASTNGKTQYF
TRBV29-1	TRBJ2-7	15	CSVEDSSSGLYEQYF
TRBV9	TRBJ2-3	16	CASSVVSGGSTDTQYF
TRBV9	TRBJ2-3	15	CASTTRPGRRDTQYF
TRBV3-1/TRBV3-2	TRBJ2-3	19	CASSKTGTGALSSTDTQYF
TRBV7-9	TRBJ2-5	17	CASSLRDRGLPRETQYF
TRBV11-2	TRBJ2-7	17	CASSPKALAGLVYEQYF
TRBV7-9	TRBJ1-1	17	CASSSDLGQGTRTEAFF
TRBV29-1	TRBJ2-7	13	CSVGTGGSYEQYF
TRBV19	TRBJ2-1	14	CASSRQGADNEQFF
TRBV6-2/TRBV6-3	TRBJ1-1	14	CASSYRQGRTEAFF
TRBV6-2/TRBV6-3	TRBJ2-2	17	CASSYSGTSQRAGELFF
TRBV6-2/TRBV6-3	TRBJ1-1	11	CASSHGRGAFF
TRBV30	TRBJ1-1	14	CAWSAGILNTEAFF
TRBV19	TRBJ2-2	14	CASSMRGKAGELFF
TRBV20-1	TRBJ2-7	11	CRDSSLNEQYF
TRBV7-6	TRBJ2-7	17	CASSLAVDLWTGDEQYF
TRBV7-9	TRBJ2-7	12	CASSDTGNEQYF
TRBV7-2	TRBJ1-2	14	CASSLSRQIYGYTF
TRBV4-2	TRBJ1-5	15	CASSQDLGFSQPQHF
TRBV5-6	TRBJ2-7	14	CASSHGEVPYEQYF
TRBV4-3	TRBJ1-2	17	CASSQDLSNRGLFGYTF
TRBV5-1	TRBJ2-5	13	CASSLVAEETQYF